Listed below are T cell receptor beta chains from one sample, sequenced in a study of CD8 T cells in Susac syndrome. TCRdb reanalysed the immunoSEQ multiplex PCR reads using MiXCR and keeps one entry per CDR3 protein. The table has 150,000 to 200,000 distinct CDR3 sequences, roughly 96% seen once. Sequencing was done on a sample of CD8+ T cells from PBMCs. Receptors originate from a human donor with multiple sclerosis. Both conserved end residues are part of each CDR3. D genes are given only for firm matches. Expanded clones are given a class, and other clones once, few, many or no size at all.

D gene,V gene,J gene,clone size,CDR3 protein,CDR3 DNA
TRBD2,TRBV4-1,TRBJ2-1,NA,CASSQEGREDEQFF,TGCGCCAGCAGCCAAGAAGGGCGGGAGGATGAGCAGTTCTTC
NA,TRBV20-1,TRBJ1-1,NA,CSARDLGDTEAFF,TGCAGTGCTAGAGATCTGGGGGACACTGAAGCTTTCTTT
NA,TRBV5-6,TRBJ2-7,NA,CASSFPGLIYEQYF,TGTGCCAGCAGCTTCCCGGGACTCATATACGAGCAGTACTTC
TRBD1,TRBV5-1,TRBJ2-7,NA,CASSGDSPAEQYF,TGCGCCAGCAGCGGGGACAGTCCGGCCGAGCAGTACTTC
TRBD1,TRBV29-1,TRBJ1-5,NA,CSVGGGPISNQPQHF,TGCAGCGTTGGAGGGGGCCCGATCAGCAATCAGCCCCAGCATTTT
NA,TRBV15,TRBJ2-7,once,CATSTTRYEQYF,TGTGCCACCAGCACTACCCGCTACGAGCAGTACTTC
TRBD2,TRBV30,TRBJ2-7,NA,CAWSEGLAGLYEQYF,TGTGCCTGGAGTGAGGGACTAGCGGGACTTTACGAGCAGTACTTC
NA,TRBV5-4,TRBJ2-7,few,CASSPDSPYEQYF,TGTGCCAGCAGTCCGGACAGTCCCTACGAGCAGTACTTC
NA,TRBV29-1,TRBJ2-1,NA,CSVVGPGNEQFF,TGCAGCGTTGTGGGGCCGGGAAATGAGCAGTTCTTC
TRBD1,TRBV20-1,TRBJ1-2,NA,CSAKELGQAGGYTF,TGCAGTGCTAAGGAGCTGGGACAGGCGGGAGGCTACACCTTC
NA,TRBV10-3,TRBJ2-1,NA,CAISESRDMNEQFF,TGTGCCATCAGTGAGTCGAGGGACATGAATGAGCAGTTCTTC
NA,TRBV5-4,TRBJ2-1,once,CASMPLGTTVYNEQFF,TGTGCCAGCATGCCGCTGGGGACCACCGTTTACAATGAGCAGTTCTTC
NA,TRBV20-1,TRBJ2-1,NA,CSARDLSSWVNEQFF,TGCAGTGCTAGAGATCTATCCTCTTGGGTTAATGAGCAGTTCTTC
TRBD2,TRBV6-1,TRBJ2-1,NA,CASKWREGSYNEQFF,TGTGCCAGCAAGTGGCGGGAGGGTTCCTACAATGAGCAGTTCTTC
NA,TRBV6-1,TRBJ2-7,NA,CASSVGSGEQYF,TGTGCCAGCAGTGTTGGGTCAGGCGAGCAGTACTTC
TRBD2,TRBV3-1,TRBJ2-7,NA,CASSQDPFGLAGGIQYEQYF,TGTGCCAGCAGCCAAGATCCCTTCGGACTAGCGGGGGGGATACAATACGAGCAGTACTTC
TRBD1,TRBV29-1,TRBJ2-7,once,CSVEGTGTGGDEQYF,TGCAGCGTTGAAGGAACCGGGACAGGGGGAGACGAGCAGTACTTC
TRBD1,TRBV6-5,TRBJ1-4,NA,CASSYSSGRGNEKLFF,TGTGCCAGCAGTTACTCGTCAGGCAGGGGGAATGAAAAACTGTTTTTT
TRBD2,TRBV11-2,TRBJ2-7,NA,CASRSGSSEQYF,TGTGCCAGCAGGAGCGGGAGTTCCGAGCAGTACTTC
NA,TRBV30,TRBJ1-1,NA,CAWSLNTEAFF,TGTGCCTGGAGTTTGAACACTGAAGCTTTCTTT
TRBD2,TRBV3-1,TRBJ2-1,NA,CASSPLAGGNNEQFF,TGTGCCAGCAGCCCGCTAGCGGGAGGGAACAATGAGCAGTTCTTC
NA,TRBV20-1,TRBJ2-7,NA,CSARGGTHHYEQYF,TGCAGTGCTAGAGGCGGGACTCATCACTACGAGCAGTACTTC
NA,TRBV15,TRBJ1-1,once,CATSRGRNPRVDTEAFF,TGTGCCACCAGCAGAGGCAGGAACCCCCGGGTGGACACTGAAGCTTTCTTT
NA,TRBV9,TRBJ2-5,NA,CASSPQGRREPQYF,TGTGCCAGCAGCCCGCAAGGTCGCCGGGAACCCCAGTACTTC
NA,TRBV12-3/TRBV12-4,TRBJ2-2,NA,CASSFRFGELFF,NA
NA,TRBV6-6,TRBJ2-7,NA,CASSYRIEQYF,TGTGCCAGCAGTTACCGGATCGAGCAGTACTTC
NA,TRBV9,TRBJ1-1,NA,CASSVSGTEAFF,TGTGCCAGCAGCGTTTCCGGCACTGAAGCTTTCTTT
NA,TRBV6-5,TRBJ2-4,NA,CASSYSRETLAKNIQYF,TGTGCCAGCAGTTACTCCAGGGAGACTCTAGCCAAAAACATTCAGTACTTC
NA,TRBV5-6,TRBJ2-1,NA,CASGSGDDEQFF,TGTGCCAGCGGCTCAGGGGACGATGAGCAGTTCTTC
NA,TRBV7-2,TRBJ2-5,NA,CASSLVYQETQYF,TGTGCCAGCAGCTTAGTGTACCAAGAGACCCAGTACTTC
TRBD2,TRBV4-2,TRBJ2-3,NA,CASSQEIAGGFTDTQYF,TGTGCCAGCAGCCAAGAGATAGCGGGGGGCTTCACAGATACGCAGTATTTT
NA,TRBV7-9,TRBJ1-2,NA,CASSPAPSDYGYTF,TGTGCCAGCAGCCCAGCGCCTTCCGACTATGGCTACACCTTC
NA,TRBV4-1,TRBJ1-2,NA,CASSRDSGTAHYGYTF,TGCGCCAGCAGCCGAGACTCCGGGACCGCTCATTATGGCTACACCTTC
TRBD1,TRBV27,TRBJ2-5,NA,CASGLQGVETQYF,TGTGCCAGCGGGCTACAGGGGGTCGAGACCCAGTACTTC
TRBD2,TRBV29-1,TRBJ2-1,NA,CSVGGLAAAGIYNEQFF,TGCAGCGTTGGAGGACTAGCAGCGGCCGGGATCTACAATGAGCAGTTCTTC
NA,TRBV24-1,TRBJ2-3,NA,CATSGVGTTDTQYF,TGTGCCACCAGTGGGGTGGGGACCACAGATACGCAGTATTTT
TRBD1,TRBV20-1,TRBJ2-3,NA,CSAGQAELTDTQYF,TGCAGTGCTGGACAGGCGGAACTCACAGATACGCAGTATTTT
NA,TRBV19,TRBJ1-2,NA,CASGEMRGYTF,TGTGCCAGTGGAGAAATGAGGGGCTACACCTTC
NA,TRBV12-3/TRBV12-4,TRBJ2-7,NA,CASSPAEAEEQYF,TGTGCCAGCAGTCCCGCGGAGGCAGAGGAGCAGTACTTC
NA,TRBV12-3/TRBV12-4,TRBJ1-4,NA,CASSFSVEKLFF,TGTGCCAGCAGTTTTTCAGTTGAAAAACTGTTTTTT
TRBD1,TRBV15,TRBJ2-2,once,CATRTDRGNTGELFF,TGTGCCACCAGAACCGACAGGGGCAACACCGGGGAGCTGTTTTTT
NA,TRBV9,TRBJ1-1,NA,CATSSLQGNTEAFF,TGTGCCACCTCATCCCTTCAGGGGAACACTGAAGCTTTCTTT
NA,TRBV20-1,TRBJ2-7,NA,CSARDLTAQYEQYF,TGCAGTGCTAGAGATCTAACAGCCCAATACGAGCAGTACTTC
NA,TRBV7-9,TRBJ2-1,NA,CASSLALPGEQFF,TGTGCCAGCAGCTTAGCGCTACCGGGTGAGCAGTTCTTC
TRBD1,TRBV20-1,TRBJ2-7,NA,CSAQSDRATYEQYF,TGCAGTGCTCAATCCGACAGGGCCACCTACGAGCAGTACTTC
NA,TRBV20-1,TRBJ2-1,NA,CSASSAQFF,TGCAGTGCTAGTAGCGCTCAGTTCTTC
NA,TRBV13,TRBJ1-1,NA,CASSEGTAGRTEAFF,TGTGCCAGCAGCGAAGGAACGGCGGGCCGAACTGAAGCTTTCTTT
NA,TRBV24-1,TRBJ1-5,NA,CATSEGTGQPQHF,TGTGCCACCAGTGAGGGCACTGGACAGCCCCAGCATTTT
NA,TRBV12-3/TRBV12-4,TRBJ1-2,NA,CASSPGETTGYGYTF,TGTGCCAGCAGTCCCGGGGAAACTACGGGCTATGGCTACACCTTC
NA,TRBV3-1,TRBJ2-1,NA,CASSLTFGDEQFF,TGTGCCAGCAGCCTGACGTTTGGGGATGAGCAGTTCTTC
NA,TRBV5-6,TRBJ1-5,once,CASSLSPGTNQPQHF,TGTGCCAGCAGCTTGAGTCCCGGGACCAATCAGCCCCAGCATTTT
TRBD2,TRBV11-2,TRBJ2-1,once,CASSLIPVFSGRDNEQFF,TGTGCCAGCAGCTTAATTCCTGTTTTCAGCGGGAGAGACAATGAGCAGTTCTTC
NA,TRBV11-2,TRBJ2-7,NA,CASSIRWDASYEQYF,TGTGCCAGCAGCATCCGTTGGGACGCGTCCTACGAGCAGTACTTC
NA,TRBV20-1,TRBJ2-7,NA,CSARVGNEQYF,TGCAGTGCTAGGGTGGGTAACGAGCAGTACTTC
TRBD1,TRBV27,TRBJ2-7,NA,CASSLGVGQGAYEQYF,TGTGCCAGCAGTTTAGGTGTCGGACAGGGGGCCTACGAGCAGTACTTC
TRBD1,TRBV9,TRBJ1-1,NA,CASSVSGQGATEAFF,TGTGCCAGCAGCGTCTCGGGACAGGGGGCTACTGAAGCTTTCTTT
NA,TRBV3-1,TRBJ2-1,NA,CASSTQTGGYNEQFF,TGTGCCAGCAGCACTCAGACCGGAGGCTACAATGAGCAGTTCTTC
NA,TRBV20-1,TRBJ2-4,NA,CSAGLAGALAKNIQYF,TGCAGTGCTGGCCTGGCGGGTGCTCTAGCCAAAAACATTCAGTACTTC
TRBD1,TRBV27,TRBJ2-7,NA,CASSRPGQGSYEQYF,TGTGCCAGCAGCCGCCCGGGACAGGGGTCCTACGAGCAGTACTTC